This T cell receptor (beta chain) is from a study of vaccination and CD4 T cells after COVID-19. About the study: Between diagnosis and the drawing of post-COVID samples lay a median around 110 days (range 35 to 161). Control cultures received a CEFX pool, an HIV-1 Nef pool, or no peptide.

On this clonotype itself: The target antigen is unknown.

With 5 bases removed from V and 6 bases from J, the gap between germline ends came to 8 bases. The CDR3 spans 12 residues. Germline CDR1 reads SGHTA; CDR2 reads FQGNSA. General observations from the study: The study found median SARS-CoV-2-reactive clonotypes rising from approximately 21 to 40, not significantly.

Treatment given: roughly ten-day PBMC culture with coronavirus spike peptide pools or control peptides (ViraFEST assay). The Oncomine TCR Beta short-read assay was what sequenced the DNA obtained from cultured CD4+ T cells. MiXCR, applied by TCRdb to the PCR reads, yields one record per CDR3 protein. The data contain more than 15,000 distinct CDR3 sequences, 45% to 65% of them singletons. Sequencing was done on a sample of CD4+ T cells from blood, cultured in vitro. This clonotype originated in a human donor who had recovered from COVID-19. V and J are TRBV7-2 and TRBJ2-1; the D is unclear. CDR3 residues: CASSPPTNEQFF. The CDR3 DNA is TGTGCCAGCAGCCCCCCGACCAATGAGCAGTTCTTC.